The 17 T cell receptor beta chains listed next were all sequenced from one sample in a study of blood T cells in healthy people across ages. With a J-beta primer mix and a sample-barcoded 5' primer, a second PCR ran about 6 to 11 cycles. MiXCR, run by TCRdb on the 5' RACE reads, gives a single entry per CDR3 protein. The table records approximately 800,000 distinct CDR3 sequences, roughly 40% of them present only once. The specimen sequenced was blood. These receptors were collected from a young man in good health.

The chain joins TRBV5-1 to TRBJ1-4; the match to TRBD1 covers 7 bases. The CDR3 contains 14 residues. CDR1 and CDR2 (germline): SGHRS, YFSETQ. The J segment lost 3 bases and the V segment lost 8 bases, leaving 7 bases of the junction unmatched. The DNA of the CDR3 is TGCGCCAGTAACCTTGGGACAGCTAATGAAAAACTGTTTTTT. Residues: CASNLGTANEKLFF. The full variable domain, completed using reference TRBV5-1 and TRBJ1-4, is KAGVTQTPRYLIKTRGQQVTLSCSPISGHRSVSWYQQTPGQGLQFLFEYFSETQRNKGNFPGRFSGRQFSNSRSEMNVSTLELGDSALYLCASNLGTANEKLFFGSGTQLSVL.

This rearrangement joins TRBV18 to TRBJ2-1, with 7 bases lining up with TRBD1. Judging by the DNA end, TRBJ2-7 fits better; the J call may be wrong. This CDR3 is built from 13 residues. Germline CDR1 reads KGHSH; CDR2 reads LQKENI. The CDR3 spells CANSPRQGAEQYF. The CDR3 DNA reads TGTGCCAACTCCCCTCGACAGGGTGCCGAGCAGTACTTC.

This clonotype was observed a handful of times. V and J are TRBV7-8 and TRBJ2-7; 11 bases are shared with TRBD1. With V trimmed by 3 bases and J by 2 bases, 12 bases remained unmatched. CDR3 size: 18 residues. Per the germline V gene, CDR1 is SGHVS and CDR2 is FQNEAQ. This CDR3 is CASSLDLAGTGGTYEQYF. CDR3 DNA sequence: TGTGCCAGCAGCTTGGATTTGGCGGGGACAGGGGGAACCTACGAGCAGTACTTC.

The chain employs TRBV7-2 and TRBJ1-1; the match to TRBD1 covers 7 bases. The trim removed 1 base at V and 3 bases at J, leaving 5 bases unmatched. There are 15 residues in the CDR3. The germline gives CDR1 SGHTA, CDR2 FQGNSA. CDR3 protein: CASSLEPGGDTEAFF. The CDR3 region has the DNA TGTGCCAGCAGCTTAGAACCAGGGGGTGACACTGAAGCTTTCTTT.

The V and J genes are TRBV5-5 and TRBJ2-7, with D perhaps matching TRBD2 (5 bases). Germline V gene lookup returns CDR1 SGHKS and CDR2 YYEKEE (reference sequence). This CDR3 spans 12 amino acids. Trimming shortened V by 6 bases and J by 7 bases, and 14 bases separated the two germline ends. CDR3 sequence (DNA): TGTGCCAGCATACTAGATCCCAATGAGCAGTACTTC. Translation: CASILDPNEQYF.

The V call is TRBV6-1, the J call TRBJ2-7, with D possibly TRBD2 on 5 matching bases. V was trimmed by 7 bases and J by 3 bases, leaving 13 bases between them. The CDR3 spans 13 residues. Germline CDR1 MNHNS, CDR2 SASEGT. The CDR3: CASTGSAGYEQYF. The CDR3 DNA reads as TGTGCCAGCACCGGGTCGGCGGGCTACGAGCAGTACTTC.

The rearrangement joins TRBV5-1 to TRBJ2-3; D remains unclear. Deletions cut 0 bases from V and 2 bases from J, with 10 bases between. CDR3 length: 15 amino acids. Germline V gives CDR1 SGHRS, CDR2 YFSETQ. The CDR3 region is CASSLEQAYTDTQYF. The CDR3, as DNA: TGCGCCAGCAGCTTGGAGCAGGCTTACACAGATACGCAGTATTTT.

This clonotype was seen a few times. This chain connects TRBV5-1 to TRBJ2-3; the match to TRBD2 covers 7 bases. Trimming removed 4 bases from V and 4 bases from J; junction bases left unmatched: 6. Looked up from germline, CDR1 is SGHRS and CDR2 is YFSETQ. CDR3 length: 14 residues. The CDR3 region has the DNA TGCGCCAGCAGCCCCAGCGGGGAGGCAGATACGCAGTATTTT. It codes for CASSPSGEADTQYF.

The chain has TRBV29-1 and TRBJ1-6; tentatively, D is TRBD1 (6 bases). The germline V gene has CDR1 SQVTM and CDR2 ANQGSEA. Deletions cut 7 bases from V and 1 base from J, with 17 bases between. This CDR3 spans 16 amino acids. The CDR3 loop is CSDYREEKSYNSPLHF. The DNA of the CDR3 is TGCAGCGACTACAGGGAGGAAAAATCCTATAATTCACCCCTCCACTTT.

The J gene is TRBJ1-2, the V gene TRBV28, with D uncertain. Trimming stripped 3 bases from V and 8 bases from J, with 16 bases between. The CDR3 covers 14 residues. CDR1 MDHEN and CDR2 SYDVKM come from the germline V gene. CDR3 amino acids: CASSLDGSIGGYTF. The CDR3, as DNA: TGTGCCAGCAGTTTGGACGGTAGCATAGGGGGCTACACCTTC.

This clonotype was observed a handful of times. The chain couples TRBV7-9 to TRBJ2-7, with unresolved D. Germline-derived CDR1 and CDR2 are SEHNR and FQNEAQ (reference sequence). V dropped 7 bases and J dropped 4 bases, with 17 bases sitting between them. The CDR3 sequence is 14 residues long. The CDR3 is CASTLDGWLYEQYF. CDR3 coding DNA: TGTGCCAGCACCCTCGATGGGTGGTTGTACGAGCAGTACTTC.

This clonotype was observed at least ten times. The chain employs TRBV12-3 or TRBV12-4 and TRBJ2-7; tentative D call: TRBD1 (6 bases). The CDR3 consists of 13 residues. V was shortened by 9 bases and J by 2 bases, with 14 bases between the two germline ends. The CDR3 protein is CASSQGSTYEQYF. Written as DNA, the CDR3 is TGTGCCAGTTCACAGGGTAGTACCTACGAGCAGTACTTC.

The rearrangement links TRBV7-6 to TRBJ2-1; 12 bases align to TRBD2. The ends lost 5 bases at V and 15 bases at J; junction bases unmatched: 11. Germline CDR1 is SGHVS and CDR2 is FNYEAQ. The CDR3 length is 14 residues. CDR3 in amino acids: CASSPLAGGVRSFF. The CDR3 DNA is TGTGCCAGCAGCCCACTAGCGGGAGGCGTGAGGTCGTTCTTC.

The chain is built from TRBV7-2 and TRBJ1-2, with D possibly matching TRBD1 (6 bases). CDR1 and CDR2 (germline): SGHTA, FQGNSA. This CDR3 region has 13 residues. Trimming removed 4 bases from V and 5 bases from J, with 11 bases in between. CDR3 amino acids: CASSSSGEYGYTF. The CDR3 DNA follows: TGTGCCAGCAGCTCCTCAGGGGAGTATGGCTACACCTTC.

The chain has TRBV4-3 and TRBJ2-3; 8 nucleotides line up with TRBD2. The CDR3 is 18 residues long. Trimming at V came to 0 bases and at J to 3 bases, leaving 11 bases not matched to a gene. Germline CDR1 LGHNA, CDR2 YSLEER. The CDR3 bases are TGCGCCAGCAGCCAAGATCCGCCGGGGGGGCTTGTTACAGATACGCAGTATTTT. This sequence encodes CASSQDPPGGLVTDTQYF.

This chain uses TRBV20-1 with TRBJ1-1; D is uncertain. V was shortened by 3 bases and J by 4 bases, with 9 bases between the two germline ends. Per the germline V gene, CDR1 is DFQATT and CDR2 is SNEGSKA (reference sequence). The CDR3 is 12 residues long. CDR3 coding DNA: TGCAGTGCTAGCGCGATCACCACTGAAGCTTTCTTT. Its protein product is CSASAITTEAFF.

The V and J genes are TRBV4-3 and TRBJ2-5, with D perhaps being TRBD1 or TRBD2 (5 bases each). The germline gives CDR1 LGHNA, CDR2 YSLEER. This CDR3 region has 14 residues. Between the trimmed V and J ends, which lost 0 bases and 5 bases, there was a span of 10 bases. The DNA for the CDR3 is TGCGCCAGCAGCCAAGAGGGGGTTCCGGAGACCCAGTACTTC. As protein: CASSQEGVPETQYF.